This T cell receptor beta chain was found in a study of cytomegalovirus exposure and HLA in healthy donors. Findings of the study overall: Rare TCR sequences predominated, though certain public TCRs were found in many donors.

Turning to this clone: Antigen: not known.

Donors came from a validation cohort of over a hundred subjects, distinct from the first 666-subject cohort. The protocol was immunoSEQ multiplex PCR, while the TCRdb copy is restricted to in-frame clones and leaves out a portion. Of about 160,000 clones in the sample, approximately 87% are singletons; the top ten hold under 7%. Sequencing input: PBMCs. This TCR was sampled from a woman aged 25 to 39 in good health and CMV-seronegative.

CDR3 protein: CSVDAGKKIQYF. CDR3 nucleotides: TGCAGCGTAGACGCCGGGAAAAAGATACAGTACTTC. V usage is TRBV29-1 and J usage is TRBJ2-7; a possible D gene is TRBD2 (5 bases). Trimming took 6 bases from V and 10 from J, leaving 19 bases between them. The CDR3 loop spans 12 amino acids. Germline assignment: CDR1 SQVTM and CDR2 ANQGSEA.